The 21 T cell receptor beta chains below come from one sample, sequenced in a study of blood T cells in healthy people across ages. Using a J-beta primer mix together with a sample-barcoded 5' primer, a second PCR was run for 7 to 11 cycles. Each CDR3 protein gets one entry after TCRdb re-called the 5' RACE reads with MiXCR. The data contain fewer than 700,000 distinct CDR3 sequences, approximately 40% of them singletons. The source material was blood. Receptors originate from an elderly man in good health.

The chain is built from TRBV30 and TRBJ1-5; D is unresolved. There are 16 residues in the CDR3. V was pared by 2 bases and J by 1 base, with 15 bases between. Germline loops: CDR1 GTSNPN, CDR2 SVGIG (reference sequence). DNA of the CDR3: TGTGCCTGGAGTCAAAATCGGAGTCCGAGCAATCAGCCCCAGCATTTT. Translation: CAWSQNRSPSNQPQHF.

The gene calls are TRBV7-8 and TRBJ2-1; 12 nucleotides match TRBD2. Germline V CDR1 and CDR2: SGHVS, FQNEAQ. V dropped 0 bases and J dropped 9; count of bases not matched to a gene: 6. The CDR3 runs 16 residues. CDR3 coding DNA: TGTGCCAGCAGCTTAGCACTAGCGGGAGGCAGTGGTGAGCAGTTCTTC. The encoded protein is CASSLALAGGSGEQFF.

The chain combines TRBV7-9 with TRBJ1-1; D might be TRBD1 (5 bases). Deletions cut 5 bases from V and 5 bases from J, with 18 bases between. CDR1 and CDR2 from the germline V gene are SEHNR and FQNEAQ (reference sequence). The CDR3 is made up of 15 amino acids. CDR3 sequence reads: CASSASGTAMTEAFF. The CDR3 nucleotides are TGTGCCAGCAGCGCTTCCGGGACGGCAATGACTGAAGCTTTCTTT.

The CDR3 DNA follows: TGTGCCAGCAGTTACGGCTTTGACGGTGCTGACACAGATACGCAGTATTTT. Its translation is CASSYGFDGADTDTQYF. This chain connects TRBV6-6 to TRBJ2-3, with no clear D. The CDR3 runs to 17 residues. Trimming stripped 2 bases from V and 2 bases from J, with 17 bases between. CDR1 is MNHNY, CDR2 SVGAGI, per germline (reference sequence).

This sequence joins TRBV7-2 and TRBJ2-5; a possible D gene is TRBD2 (6 bases). CDR3 length: 16 residues. V lost 1 base and J 1 base, leaving 13 bases between the germline ends. Per germline, CDR1 SGHTA and CDR2 FQGNSA. CDR3 protein: CASSLVSGGSQETQYF. CDR3 bases: TGTGCCAGCAGCTTAGTGTCTGGGGGGAGCCAAGAGACCCAGTACTTC. Supplemented by reference TRBV7-2 and TRBJ2-5, the full variable domain reads GAGVSQSPSNKVTEKGKDVELRCDPISGHTALYWYRQSLGQGLEFLIYFQGNSAPDKSGLPSDRFSAERTGGSVSTLTIQRTQQEDSAVYLCASSLVSGGSQETQYFGPGTRLLVL.

As to this clonotype: Just one base apart from a much larger clone, this may be a read error. The chain combines TRBV7-2 with TRBJ2-1; TRBD2 matches 9 bases. The CDR3 is made up of 17 amino acids. The ends lost 5 bases at V and 10 bases at J; junction bases unmatched: 18. The germline CDR1 and CDR2 sequences are SGHTA and FQGNSA. The CDR3 nucleotides read TGTGCCAGCAGCCCTGTCCGGGGAGCGGGAGGATCCTACGAGCAGTTCTTC. It translates to CASSPVRGAGGSYEQFF.

The table lists this clonotype with a few counts. The chain couples TRBV6-1 to TRBJ2-1; TRBD2 matches at 7 bases. The CDR3 totals 14 residues. J lost 8 bases, V lost 5 bases, and 9 bases had no gene match. The germline gives CDR1 MNHNS, CDR2 SASEGT. CDR3 coding DNA: TGTGCCAGCAGTTTGCGGGGGAGGGTAGATGAGCAGTTCTTC. Residues: CASSLRGRVDEQFF.

This clonotype was counted ten times or more. This chain joins TRBV29-1 and TRBJ2-3, with D maybe TRBD2 (5 bases). There are 14 residues in the CDR3. Germline lookup yields CDR1 SQVTM and CDR2 ANQGSEA. Trimming cost V 4 bases and J 4 bases, with 15 bases left between them. CDR3 nucleotides: TGCAGCGTTGTTCTCTTCGCGGGTGCAGATACGCAGTATTTT. It specifies CSVVLFAGADTQYF.

This clonotype was seen ten or more times. The gene calls are TRBV11-1 and TRBJ2-5; tentatively, D is TRBD1 or TRBD2 (6 bases each). The CDR3 totals 17 residues. Germline V CDR1 and CDR2: SGHAT, FQDESV (reference sequence). V was clipped by 2 bases and J by 1 base, with 17 bases between them. CDR3 sequence: CASSLQLGGASQETQYF. For the CDR3, the DNA is TGTGCCAGCAGCTTACAGTTGGGGGGCGCAAGCCAAGAGACCCAGTACTTC.

This clonotype showed up many times. V and J are TRBV29-1 and TRBJ2-7, with D possibly being TRBD1 or TRBD2 (6 bases each). Germline assignment: CDR1 SQVTM and CDR2 ANQGSEA. Trimming removed 5 bases from V and 3 bases from J, with 14 bases in between. CDR3 length: 13 amino acids. DNA for the CDR3: TGCAGCGTTAGGAGGGACACAAACTACGAGCAGTACTTC. Amino acid sequence: CSVRRDTNYEQYF.

This clonotype was detected a few times. V usage is TRBV20-1 and J usage is TRBJ2-3; tentative D call: TRBD2 (6 bases). From germline, CDR1 is DFQATT and CDR2 SNEGSKA (reference sequence). This CDR3 comprises 13 residues. Trimming pared 4 bases from V and 6 bases from J, leaving 14 bases between. CDR3 sequence reads: CSAKPGLGDTQYF. CDR3 DNA sequence: TGCAGTGCTAAACCGGGACTCGGGGATACGCAGTATTTT.

This clonotype was seen a handful of times. The chain recombines TRBV4-3 with TRBJ2-1; 8 positions agree with TRBD1. Germline lookup yields CDR1 LGHNA and CDR2 YSLEER. The CDR3 runs to 16 residues. J gave up 4 bases and V 1 base, and 6 bases lay outside the gene matches. The chain's CDR3 is CASSQVGQGSYNEQFF. As DNA, the CDR3 is TGCGCCAGCAGCCAAGTTGGACAGGGTTCTTACAATGAGCAGTTCTTC.

The chain has TRBV7-2 and TRBJ2-3; D not certain. Germline V lookup: CDR1 SGHTA, CDR2 FQGNSA. The CDR3 spans 14 residues. Trimming removed 5 bases at V and 2 bases at J, with 11 bases between. This CDR3 is CASSRNPFTDTQYF. The CDR3, as DNA: TGTGCCAGCAGCCGTAATCCCTTCACAGATACGCAGTATTTT.

For this clonotype: This may come from a read error, since a much larger clone is one base off. The chain employs TRBV6-5 and TRBJ2-6, with D tentatively TRBD1 or TRBD2 (5 bases each). Germline loops: CDR1 MNHEY, CDR2 SVGAGI. The CDR3 covers 14 residues. DNA of the CDR3: TGTGCCAGCACTGGGACCAATGGGGCCAACGCCCTGACTTTC. Protein: CASTGTNGANALTF.

The chain employs TRBV4-1 and TRBJ2-7, with 8 positions matching TRBD1. Per germline, CDR1 MGHRA and CDR2 YSYEKL. V lost 4 bases, J lost 2 bases, and 10 bases stayed unmatched. This CDR3 comprises 16 residues. The CDR3 sequence: CASSPQPGQATYEQYF. CDR3 sequence (DNA): TGCGCCAGCAGCCCCCAACCGGGACAGGCGACCTACGAGCAGTACTTC.

A few counts support this clonotype. The J gene is TRBJ2-6, the V gene TRBV6-5; no clear D gene. This CDR3 has 15 amino acids. The germline V gene has CDR1 MNHEY and CDR2 SVGAGI. V lost 0 bases to trimming and J lost 4 bases, with 7 bases between them. For the CDR3, the DNA is TGTGCCAGCAGTTACTCGGAATCCGGGGCCAACGTCCTGACTTTC. Translating it yields CASSYSESGANVLTF.

This clonotype was observed a single time. The chain combines TRBV7-2 with TRBJ2-7, with 7 bases lining up with TRBD1. CDR1 SGHTA and CDR2 FQGNSA come from the germline V gene. V lost 5 bases to trimming and J lost 2 bases; unmatched junction nucleotides: 9. This CDR3 region has 15 residues. The CDR3 reads CASSVGQPLPYEQYF. CDR3 DNA: TGTGCCAGCAGCGTGGGACAGCCACTCCCCTACGAGCAGTACTTC.

This clonotype showed up just a few times. This chain joins TRBV6-1 and TRBJ2-2; no reliable D call. Trimming cost V 8 bases and J 5 bases, with 18 bases left between them. Germline lookup yields CDR1 MNHNS and CDR2 SASEGT. The CDR3 spans 15 residues. As DNA, the CDR3 is TGTGCCAGCGCTTACAGTGAAGTGGGGACCGGGGAGCTGTTTTTT. Translated, it gives CASAYSEVGTGELFF.

The chain is built from TRBV7-9 and TRBJ2-5; the match to TRBD1 covers 7 bases. The closer fit of TRBJ2-7 to the DNA end suggests the J call may be wrong. In germline, CDR1 is SEHNR, CDR2 FQNEAQ (reference sequence). The length of the CDR3 is 14 residues. The CDR3 sequence: CASSFRTGCYEQYF. The DNA of the CDR3 is TGTGCCAGCAGCTTTCGGACAGGATGCTACGAGCAGTACTTC.

This clonotype showed up just a few times. The J gene is TRBJ2-7, the V gene TRBV28; 9 bases are shared with TRBD1. The ends lost 4 bases at V and 5 bases at J; junction bases unmatched: 6. This CDR3 has 14 residues. CDR1 and CDR2 from the germline V gene are MDHEN and SYDVKM. CDR3 DNA: TGTGCCAGCAGTTCCGGGACAGGGTTTCACGAGCAGTACTTC. Protein: CASSSGTGFHEQYF. Full variable domain (remainder filled in from reference TRBV28 and TRBJ2-7): DVKVTQSSRYLVKRTGEKVFLECVQDMDHENMFWYRQDPGLGLRLIYFSYDVKMKEKGDIPEGYSVSREKKERFSLILESASTNQTSMYLCASSSGTGFHEQYFGPGTRLTVT.

The chain employs TRBV20-1 and TRBJ2-5; tentatively, D is TRBD1 (6 bases). V gave up 1 base and J gave up 2 bases, with 11 bases separating them. The V gene's germline CDR1 is DFQATT and CDR2 SNEGSKA (reference sequence). This CDR3 has 14 residues. The CDR3 DNA reads TGCAGTGCTAGAGGGACAGAAACACAAGAGACCCAGTACTTC. This codes for CSARGTETQETQYF.